A selection of T cell receptor beta chains follows, all from one sample in a study of cytomegalovirus exposure and HLA in healthy donors. Using immunoSEQ multiplex PCR, the repertoire was profiled, and TCRdb retains in-frame clones only, with some absent. The data show 200,000 or so clones, approximately 80% seen once. What was sequenced was PBMCs. These receptors came from a man younger than 35 in good health and CMV-seropositive. The conserved cysteine and the conserved F or W are not part of the CDR3 here. Clone size is given for some rows only: seen once, a few or many times, or a class if the clone is expanded.

.	TRBV4-3	TRBJ2-2	ASGSIAGWNTGELF
.	TRBV29-1	TRBJ2-5	SVGQGNTIETQY
.	TRBV15	TRBJ2-2	ATSRDVRQGTGELF
.	TRBV30	TRBJ2-1	AWTRGGWDEQF
.	TRBV2	TRBJ2-7	ASSRSFIRDREQY
.	TRBV19	TRBJ2-1	ASTPSGQRGHNEQF
.	TRBV6-4	TRBJ1-1	ASSENMNTEAF
.	TRBV5-4	TRBJ1-2	ASSYGVGQNYGYT
.	TRBV19	TRBJ2-7	ASSAGGGAYEQY
.	TRBV7-8	TRBJ2-2	ASSSSGRGAGELF
.	TRBV6-4	TRBJ2-7	ASRRTGTVGEQY
.	TRBV13	TRBJ1-1	ASSLSIPGTVRAF
.	TRBV5-1	TRBJ1-4	ASSPTTGSNEKLF
.	TRBV2	TRBJ1-4	ASRGGLSNEKLF
.	TRBV9	TRBJ2-3	ASSVMGQGMLPSTDTQY
.	TRBV7-2	TRBJ1-1	ASSLFGGEAF
.	TRBV5-1	TRBJ1-4	ASSLGPGQGSGFEKLF
many	TRBV6-6	TRBJ2-7	ASSYSGQTREQY
.	TRBV11-3	TRBJ2-1	ASSGPEAYNEQF
.	TRBV18	TRBJ2-2	ASSRLAGKNTGELF
.	TRBV4-3	TRBJ1-5	ASSQDSHSNQPQH
once	TRBV15	TRBJ2-5	ATSGAGARETQY
.	TRBV9	TRBJ2-2	ASSPRAGELF
.	TRBV5-4	TRBJ2-5	ASVASGKRSSETQY
.	TRBV6-1	TRBJ1-5	ASSEGRPGQPQH
.	TRBV10-3	TRBJ1-1	ATTPQGSNTEAF
.	TRBV5-1	TRBJ2-7	ASSFRQGGEQY
.	TRBV28	TRBJ1-2	ASNRQFSNYGYT
.	TRBV4-3	TRBJ2-1	ASSQEKTGFNEQF
.	TRBV6-4	TRBJ2-1	ASSGPGGNEQF
once	TRBV2	TRBJ1-3	AAKGLTSGNTIY
.	TRBV27	TRBJ1-2	ASSSSRWDRRPLWA
.	TRBV5-1	TRBJ2-7	ASSSLQGSSEQY
.	TRBV4-2	TRBJ2-7	ASSQDPHGQGGPYEQY
.	TRBV28	TRBJ2-2	ASHRGGGPDGELF
.	TRBV15	TRBJ2-7	ATSRALAGVTYEQY
.	TRBV6-5	TRBJ2-3	ASSQGRGDTQY
many	TRBV6-5	TRBJ2-2	ASSYVADTGELF
few	TRBV30	TRBJ1-1	AWSKWGGSNTEAF
once	TRBV9	TRBJ2-2	ASSGGSGRVAGELF
.	TRBV7-3	TRBJ2-1	ASSALLAGAGNEQF
.	TRBV20-1	TRBJ2-1	SALLAEQF
.	TRBV7-6	TRBJ2-5	ASSLYPTEQETQY
.	TRBV27	TRBJ2-2	ASSFKGANTGELF
once	TRBV7-9	TRBJ2-7	ASSGGEALDEQY
.	TRBV6-1	TRBJ2-7	ASSTREAYEQY
.	TRBV4-2	TRBJ2-1	ASQAGSYNEQF
.	TRBV5-1	TRBJ2-3	ASRSQTSGITDTQY
once	TRBV4-3	TRBJ1-4	ASSPVGGREKLF
.	TRBV7-2	TRBJ2-7	ASSLAWEPGYEQY
.	TRBV19	TRBJ2-1	ASSANRDRVYNEQF
.	TRBV28	TRBJ2-2	ASTILRNTGELF
.	TRBV28	TRBJ2-1	ASRNVDRGQVSYNEQF
.	TRBV4-2	TRBJ2-3	ASSRDRGIDTQY
.	TRBV7-3	TRBJ2-3	ASSLAGGASTDTQY
.	TRBV15	TRBJ2-2	ATSSRQATGELF
.	TRBV13	TRBJ2-7	ASSLGGSFSYEQY
.	TRBV6-5	TRBJ2-7	ASSYSVASGGEQY
.	TRBV4-3	TRBJ2-1	ASSQEPTSSYNEQF
.	TRBV5-4	TRBJ1-2	ASSQGQGVDGYT